This TCR beta chain was recovered during a study of OX40 agonist ivuxolimab in advanced cancers. About the research overall: Every 2 weeks, patients got intravenous ivuxolimab at one of six dose levels (0.01-10 mg/kg). The study reported partial responses in three patients: one hepatocellular carcinoma, two cutaneous melanoma. Study observations and caveats: CD8+ T cells showed, on average, more clonal expansion than CD4+ cells.

Note on this clone: Its specificity is unknown.

The protocol was immunoSEQ multiplex PCR, while the TCRdb copy is restricted to in-frame clones and leaves out a portion. This table has 70,000 to 80,000 clones, 93% appearing once. Trimming removed 0 bases from V and 5 bases from J; junction bases left unmatched: 7. Germline values: CDR1 SGHNT, CDR2 YYREEE (reference sequence). There are 17 residues in the CDR3. The sequence derives from an adult with an advanced solid tumor such as melanoma, head and neck, liver or kidney cancer. This specimen consisted of CD4+ or CD8+ T cells sorted from blood, obtained in a trial of the OX40 agonist ivuxolimab. V and J are TRBV5-4 and TRBJ2-7; 14 bases line up with TRBD2. The CDR3 protein is CASSLEGLAGEYHEQYF. The CDR3 DNA reads TGTGCCAGCAGCTTGGAGGGACTAGCGGGAGAGTATCACGAGCAGTACTTC.